The 29 T cell receptor beta chains given below trace back to one sample, sequenced in a study of cytomegalovirus exposure and HLA in healthy donors (TCRdb year 2017). To prepare the library, the immunoSEQ multiplex PCR assay was applied. For the multiplex PCR, a mixture combining 60 forward primers for TCR Vbeta segments and 13 reverse primers for TCR Jbeta segments was used. The source is immuneACCESS, and TCRdb retained only in-frame sequences with V and J called. Part of the clones is not carried over; for the studies checked, unresolved V genes explain less than half of this, and the remainder is unexplained. The sample contains about 130,000 clones, around 80% of them found a single time. Approximately 2.6% of the sample rests with the top ten. Sequenced sample: PBMCs. Receptors were obtained from a man in his fifties or sixties in good health and CMV-seronegative.

This clone was detected a few times. V gene TRBV5-1 combines with J gene TRBJ1-1; D is unresolved. Trimming left V 0 bases short and J 3 bases short, with 12 bases between. Germline V gene sequence: CDR1 SGHRS, CDR2 YFSETQ. The CDR3 is 15 residues long. The CDR3 spells CASSLDYGLDTEAFF. The DNA of the CDR3 is TGCGCCAGCAGCTTGGACTATGGGTTGGACACTGAAGCTTTCTTT.

The chain uses TRBV19 and TRBJ1-1; TRBD1 agrees at 7 bases. The ends lost 8 bases at V and 1 base at J; junction bases unmatched: 7. Germline CDR1 LNHDA, CDR2 SQIVND (reference sequence). The CDR3 has 14 residues. The CDR3 DNA sequence: TGTGCCAGTGACCCCGGGACAGCGAACACTGAAGCTTTCTTT. Residues: CASDPGTANTEAFF.

The V and J genes are TRBV9 and TRBJ2-3, with D unresolved. Germline lookup yields CDR1 SGDLS and CDR2 YYNGEE. CDR3 length: 12 amino acids. V was shortened by 3 bases and J by 4 bases, with 6 bases between the two germline ends. CDR3 sequence: CASSGLADTQYF. Written as DNA, the CDR3 is TGTGCCAGCAGCGGGCTAGCAGATACGCAGTATTTT.

This rearrangement joins TRBV5-4 to TRBJ1-1; the match to TRBD1 covers 8 bases. The V gene's germline CDR1 is SGHNT and CDR2 YYREEE (reference sequence). V shed 5 bases and J 1 base; nucleotides not matched to a gene: 4. This CDR3 is 14 amino acids long. Here the CDR3 DNA reads TGTGCCAGCAGTCCACAGGGGGAGAACACTGAAGCTTTCTTT. Its translation: CASSPQGENTEAFF.

The chain recombines TRBV30 with TRBJ1-1; possible D gene TRBD1, 5 bases. The germline V and J ends were trimmed by 2 bases and 5 bases, with 12 bases remaining between them. CDR1 and CDR2 from the germline V gene are GTSNPN and SVGIG (reference sequence). CDR3 length: 13 residues. CDR3 residues: CAWSPNGGTEAFF. The CDR3 DNA reads as TGTGCCTGGAGTCCTAACGGGGGGACTGAAGCTTTCTTT.

The chain combines TRBV29-1 with TRBJ1-2; D is perhaps TRBD1 (6 bases). This CDR3 region has 15 residues. Deletions cut 5 bases from V and 7 bases from J, with 23 bases between. From germline, CDR1 is SQVTM and CDR2 ANQGSEA. CDR3 loop: CSVSEPGRGKVGYTF. Written as DNA, the CDR3 is TGCAGCGTTTCGGAGCCCGGCAGGGGAAAAGTTGGCTACACCTTC. Together with reference TRBV29-1 and TRBJ1-2, the CDR3 gives the full variable domain: SAVISQKPSRDICQRGTSLTIQCQVDSQVTMMFWYRQQPGQSLTLIATANQGSEATYESGFVIDKFPISRPNLTFSTLTVSNMSPEDSSIYLCSVSEPGRGKVGYTFGSGTRLTVV.

This clone appeared a single time. The genes are TRBV29-1 and TRBJ1-1, with a possible D match to TRBD1 (5 bases). Trimming cost V 6 bases and J 4 bases, with 18 bases left between them. Germline V gene lookup returns CDR1 SQVTM and CDR2 ANQGSEA. The CDR3 is 14 amino acids. The CDR3 reads CSVLQGMGPTEAFF. The CDR3 DNA follows: TGCAGCGTACTTCAGGGAATGGGTCCCACTGAAGCTTTCTTT.

This chain links TRBV19 with TRBJ1-4; D is perhaps TRBD1 (6 bases). The CDR3 contains 14 residues. V was pared by 5 bases and J by 8 bases, with 15 bases between. Germline V lookup: CDR1 LNHDA, CDR2 SQIVND (reference sequence). The CDR3 DNA is TGTGCCAGTAGTTCACAGGGCTCGGGAGAAAAACTGTTTTTT. Translation: CASSSQGSGEKLFF.

This chain links TRBV5-8 with TRBJ2-5; D possibly corresponds to TRBD2 (5 bases). Germline V gives CDR1 SGHTS, CDR2 YDEGEE. The CDR3 spans 14 residues. The germline V and J ends were trimmed by 0 bases and 4 bases, with 10 bases remaining between them. The CDR3 loop is CASSLGPRGETQYF. CDR3 nucleotide sequence: TGTGCCAGCAGCTTGGGCCCCCGGGGAGAGACCCAGTACTTC.

The chain carries TRBV19 and TRBJ2-2; D ambiguous. From germline, CDR1 is LNHDA and CDR2 SQIVND (reference sequence). The V end was cut by 7 bases, the J end by 1 base, with 10 bases between. The CDR3 is made up of 14 amino acids. This CDR3 is CASKTGQNTGELFF. In nucleotides, the CDR3 is TGTGCCAGTAAAACGGGTCAGAACACCGGGGAGCTGTTTTTT.

This rearrangement joins TRBV5-6 to TRBJ1-1; D gene uncertain. The CDR3 runs 14 residues. Trimming removed 4 bases from V and 0 bases from J, with 10 bases in between. Germline assignment: CDR1 SGHDT and CDR2 YYEEEE. Here the CDR3 reads CASSRRHLNTEAFF. The CDR3, as DNA: TGTGCCAGCAGCCGGAGGCACTTGAACACTGAAGCTTTCTTT. Drawing the rest from reference TRBV5-6 and TRBJ1-1, the complete variable domain is DAGVTQSPTHLIKTRGQQVTLRCSPKSGHDTVSWYQQALGQGPQFIFQYYEEEERQRGNFPDRFSGHQFPNYSSELNVNALLLGDSALYLCASSRRHLNTEAFFGQGTRLTVV.

V and J are TRBV16 and TRBJ1-6, with D perhaps TRBD1 (6 bases). From germline, CDR1 is KGHSY and CDR2 FQNENV. V lost 1 base, J lost 8 bases, and 12 bases lay in between. This CDR3 comprises 15 residues. In nucleotides, the CDR3 is TGTGCCAGCAGCCAATTCCTCAGGGGTGATTCACCCCTCCACTTT. The encoded protein is CASSQFLRGDSPLHF.

The chain employs TRBV5-1 and TRBJ2-1; 13 bases align to TRBD2. CDR3 length: 16 residues. V dropped 0 bases and J dropped 4; count of bases not matched to a gene: 1. Germline CDR1 is SGHRS and CDR2 is YFSETQ. The CDR3 DNA reads as TGCGCCAGCAGCTTGGTGGGACTAGCGGGGTACAATGAGCAGTTCTTC. Amino acid sequence: CASSLVGLAGYNEQFF.

The chain couples TRBV5-1 to TRBJ2-1; TRBD2 is a possible D gene (7 bases). The germline gives CDR1 SGHRS, CDR2 YFSETQ. The V end was cut by 0 bases, the J end by 2 bases, with 9 bases between. There are 15 residues in the CDR3. The CDR3 DNA sequence: TGCGCCAGCAGCTTGGACGGGGGGCCCTACAATGAGCAGTTCTTC. Its protein is CASSLDGGPYNEQFF.

The rearrangement joins TRBV7-2 to TRBJ1-1; possible D gene TRBD1, 6 bases. V gave up 2 bases and J gave up 5 bases, with 12 bases separating them. The length of the CDR3 is 14 residues. CDR1 is SGHTA, CDR2 FQGNSA, per germline. The CDR3 here is CASSLMVGQTEAFF. Written as DNA, the CDR3 is TGTGCCAGCAGCTTAATGGTCGGACAGACTGAAGCTTTCTTT.

V usage is TRBV7-2 and J usage is TRBJ1-5; tentative D call: TRBD1 (6 bases). Trimming pared 3 bases from V and 8 bases from J, leaving 14 bases between. This CDR3 spans 14 amino acids. Germline CDR1 and CDR2: SGHTA and FQGNSA. The CDR3 protein is CASSLDQGIKPQHF. The DNA of the CDR3 is TGTGCCAGCAGCTTGGACCAGGGGATCAAGCCCCAGCATTTT.

This clone showed up just once. The genes are TRBV7-6 and TRBJ2-6; D not resolved. Germline lookup yields CDR1 SGHVS and CDR2 FNYEAQ. Trimming took 3 bases from V and 0 from J, leaving 3 bases between them. The CDR3 loop spans 14 amino acids. The CDR3 region has the DNA TGTGCCAGCAGCTTGGCCTCTGGGGCCAACGTCCTGACTTTC. Its translation: CASSLASGANVLTF.

The chain carries TRBV27 and TRBJ2-6; no clear D. The germline gives CDR1 MNHEY, CDR2 SMNVEV (reference sequence). Trimming took 2 bases from V and 2 from J, leaving 7 bases between them. The CDR3 sequence is 15 residues long. CDR3 region: CASSLMFTGANVLTF. In DNA, the CDR3 is TGTGCCAGCAGTTTAATGTTTACTGGGGCCAACGTCCTGACTTTC.

This clone was seen once. The chain carries TRBV7-9 and TRBJ1-5; perhaps TRBD1 as D (6 bases). The length of the CDR3 is 15 residues. Per germline, CDR1 SEHNR and CDR2 FQNEAQ (reference sequence). Trimming stripped 2 bases from V and 5 bases from J, with 13 bases between. Here the CDR3 DNA reads TGTGCCAGCAGCTTAACGGGGGGCATTGATCAGCCCCAGCATTTT. As protein: CASSLTGGIDQPQHF.

V is TRBV5-1 and J is TRBJ1-1, with 8 nucleotides matching TRBD1. This CDR3 is built from 14 residues. V lost 5 bases and J lost 4; bases outside the gene matches: 7. Germline values: CDR1 SGHRS, CDR2 YFSETQ. The CDR3 reads CASRRGQGLTEAFF. The CDR3 DNA reads TGCGCCAGCAGAAGAGGACAGGGTCTCACTGAAGCTTTCTTT. The whole variable domain, filled in from reference TRBV5-1 and TRBJ1-1, reads KAGVTQTPRYLIKTRGQQVTLSCSPISGHRSVSWYQQTPGQGLQFLFEYFSETQRNKGNFPGRFSGRQFSNSRSEMNVSTLELGDSALYLCASRRGQGLTEAFFGQGTRLTVV.

This chain joins TRBV27 and TRBJ2-4; D uncertain. The CDR3 covers 18 residues. CDR1 and CDR2 (germline): MNHEY, SMNVEV (reference sequence). The V gene lost 2 bases and the J gene lost 4 bases, with 21 bases spanning the gap. CDR3 amino acids: CASSLGWRGGVAKNIQYF. Here the CDR3 DNA reads TGTGCCAGCAGTTTAGGTTGGAGAGGCGGTGTAGCTAAAAACATTCAGTACTTC.

V usage is TRBV5-1 and J usage is TRBJ2-2; D call uncertain. Germline CDR1 is SGHRS and CDR2 is YFSETQ. V was shortened by 0 bases and J by 6 bases, with 9 bases between the two germline ends. The CDR3 consists of 14 residues. The CDR3 loop reads CASSLAIIPGELFF. The CDR3 DNA sequence: TGCGCCAGCAGCTTGGCAATCATTCCCGGGGAGCTGTTTTTT.

CDR3: CASSSRKSGNTIYF. The CDR3 DNA reads as TGTGCCAGCAGCTCCAGAAAGTCTGGAAACACCATATATTTT. J is TRBJ1-3 and V is TRBV5-5; D uncertain. V was trimmed by 3 bases and J by 1 base, leaving 8 bases between them. CDR3 length: 14 residues. Germline V lookup: CDR1 SGHKS, CDR2 YYEKEE (reference sequence).

J is TRBJ1-2 and V is TRBV11-2; D might be TRBD1 (6 bases). Germline V CDR1 and CDR2: SGHAT, FQNNGV. V was cut by 8 bases and J by 6 bases, with 28 bases left in between. The length of the CDR3 is 17 residues. In DNA, the CDR3 is TGTGCCAGCTCAAGCCTGAAGGGGCTGGCAGGGGCGAATGGCTACACCTTC. Residues: CASSSLKGLAGANGYTF.

This sequence joins TRBV15 and TRBJ1-3, with TRBD1 matching 7 bases. J lost 0 bases, V lost 5 bases, and 4 bases had no gene match. Per the germline V gene, CDR1 is LNHNV and CDR2 is YYDKDF (reference sequence). The CDR3 extends over 15 amino acids. CDR3 sequence (DNA): TGTGCCACCAGCGTGGGGACAGCCTCTGGAAACACCATATATTTT. This translates into CATSVGTASGNTIYF.

This chain connects TRBV10-3 to TRBJ1-1; perhaps TRBD1 as D (6 bases). Between the trimmed V and J ends, which lost 10 bases and 1 base, there was a span of 13 bases. Germline V gene lookup returns CDR1 ENHRY and CDR2 SYGVKD. This CDR3 has 13 amino acids. CDR3 DNA: TGTGCCACCTCCACGGGACAGAACACTGAAGCTTTCTTT. Its translation is CATSTGQNTEAFF.

The chain carries TRBV15 and TRBJ1-6; TRBD1 is a possible D gene (6 bases). This CDR3 contains 14 residues. The V and J ends lost 1 base and 10 bases respectively, with 11 bases between them. The germline V gene has CDR1 LNHNV and CDR2 YYDKDF (reference sequence). The CDR3 DNA reads as TGTGCCACCAGCAGAGGCGGGGGCGAGTCACCCCTCCACTTT. It codes for CATSRGGGESPLHF.

This chain joins TRBV9 and TRBJ2-7; a possible D gene is TRBD1 (6 bases). Deletions cut 4 bases from V and 2 bases from J, with 13 bases between. The CDR3 extends over 14 amino acids. Germline values: CDR1 SGDLS, CDR2 YYNGEE. The chain's CDR3 is CASSSVQGPYEQYF. The CDR3 DNA reads as TGTGCCAGCAGCTCAGTACAGGGACCCTACGAGCAGTACTTC.

CDR3 loop: CASSDRGPPTYNEQFF. Here the CDR3 DNA reads TGTGCCAGTAGTGACAGGGGGCCACCCACCTACAATGAGCAGTTCTTC. The chain joins TRBV19 to TRBJ2-1, with TRBD1 matching over 10 bases. CDR1 is LNHDA and CDR2 is SQIVND in the germline V gene (reference sequence). With 5 bases clipped from V and 2 bases from J, the junction kept 6 bases outside the gene matches. The CDR3 runs 16 residues.